This T cell receptor beta chain was captured in a study of patients and donors after allogeneic stem cell transplantation. Each CDR3 protein is one row after TCRdb ran MiXCR on the RT-PCR reads. Seen here are tens of thousands of distinct CDR3 sequences, approximately 5.2% observed once, and the top ten hold about 3%. Germline V gene data show CDR1 as SGHNT and CDR2 as YYREEE (reference sequence). There are 15 residues in the CDR3. Trimming cost V 2 bases and J 6 bases, with 15 bases left between them. The chain employs TRBV5-4 and TRBJ2-1, with D uncertain. Material: blood, either unsorted or a sorted T cell fraction (not recorded which). The source is a human donor who was either an allogeneic HSCT recipient or a stem cell or donor lymphocyte infusion donor (not recorded which). It is not recorded whose cells these are; they may come from a transplant donor. CDR3 loop: CASSFGPNDPNEQFF. CDR3 sequence (DNA): TGTGCCAGCAGCTTCGGACCAAACGACCCCAATGAGCAGTTCTTC.